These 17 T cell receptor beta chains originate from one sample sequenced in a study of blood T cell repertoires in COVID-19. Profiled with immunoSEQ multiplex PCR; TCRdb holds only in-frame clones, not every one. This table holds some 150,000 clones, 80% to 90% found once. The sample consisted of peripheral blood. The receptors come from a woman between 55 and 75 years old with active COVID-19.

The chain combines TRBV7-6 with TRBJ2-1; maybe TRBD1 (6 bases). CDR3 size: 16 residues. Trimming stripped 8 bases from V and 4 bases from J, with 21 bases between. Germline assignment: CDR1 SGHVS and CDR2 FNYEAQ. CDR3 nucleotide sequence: TGTGCCAGCGGGTGGAGAGGGGGAAATCTTTACAATGAGCAGTTCTTC. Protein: CASGWRGGNLYNEQFF.

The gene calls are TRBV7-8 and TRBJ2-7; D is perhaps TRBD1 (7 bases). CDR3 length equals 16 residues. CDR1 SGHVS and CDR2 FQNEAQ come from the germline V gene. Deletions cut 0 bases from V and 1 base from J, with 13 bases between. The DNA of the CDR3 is TGTGCCAGCAGCTTAGCGAACCCAGGGGGGTCCTACGAGCAGTACTTC. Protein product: CASSLANPGGSYEQYF. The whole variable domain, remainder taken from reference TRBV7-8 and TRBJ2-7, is GAGVSQSPRYKVAKRGQDVALRCDPISGHVSLFWYQQALGQGPEFLTYFQNEAQLDKSGLPSDRFFAERPEGSVSTLKIQRTQQEDSAVYLCASSLANPGGSYEQYFGPGTRLTVT.

The CDR3 nucleotides are TGTGCCAGCAGTTACATTGTCCCCCAGGGGGGCGATGAGCAGTTCTTC. Protein: CASSYIVPQGGDEQFF. The chain employs TRBV6-2 or TRBV6-3 and TRBJ2-1, with D perhaps matching TRBD1 (7 bases). The CDR3 length is 16 residues. The V gene lost 2 bases and the J gene lost 8 bases, with 19 bases spanning the gap. The germline CDR1 and CDR2 sequences are MNHEY and SVGEGT.

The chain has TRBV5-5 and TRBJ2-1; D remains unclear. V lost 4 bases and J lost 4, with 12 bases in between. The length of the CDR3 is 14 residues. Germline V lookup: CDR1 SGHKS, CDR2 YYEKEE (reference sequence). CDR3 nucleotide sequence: TGTGCCAGCAGCCACCCCGCCCGGTACAATGAGCAGTTCTTC. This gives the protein CASSHPARYNEQFF. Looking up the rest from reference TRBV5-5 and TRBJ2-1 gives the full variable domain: DAGVTQSPTHLIKTRGQQVTLRCSPISGHKSVSWYQQVLGQGPQFIFQYYEKEERGRGNFPDRFSARQFPNYSSELNVNALLLGDSALYLCASSHPARYNEQFFGPGTRLTVL.

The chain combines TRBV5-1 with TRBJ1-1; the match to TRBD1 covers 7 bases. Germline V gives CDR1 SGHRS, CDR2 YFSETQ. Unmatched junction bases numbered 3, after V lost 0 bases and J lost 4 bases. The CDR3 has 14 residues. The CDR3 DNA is TGCGCCAGCAGCTTGGGGCAGGGGGGCACTGAAGCTTTCTTT. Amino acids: CASSLGQGGTEAFF.

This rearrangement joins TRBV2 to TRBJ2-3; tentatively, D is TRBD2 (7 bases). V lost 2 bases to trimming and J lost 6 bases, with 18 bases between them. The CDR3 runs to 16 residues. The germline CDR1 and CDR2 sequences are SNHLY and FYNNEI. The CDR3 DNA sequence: TGTGCCAGCAGTGAATCTTGGGGGGCGGGAGAGGATACGCAGTATTTT. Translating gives CASSESWGAGEDTQYF.

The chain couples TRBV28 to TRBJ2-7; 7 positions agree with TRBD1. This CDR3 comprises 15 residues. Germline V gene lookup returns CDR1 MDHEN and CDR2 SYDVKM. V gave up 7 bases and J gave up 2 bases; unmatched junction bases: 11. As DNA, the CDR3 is TGTGCCAGCACTTCAAGGGGACAGTGGACCTACGAGCAGTACTTC. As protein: CASTSRGQWTYEQYF.

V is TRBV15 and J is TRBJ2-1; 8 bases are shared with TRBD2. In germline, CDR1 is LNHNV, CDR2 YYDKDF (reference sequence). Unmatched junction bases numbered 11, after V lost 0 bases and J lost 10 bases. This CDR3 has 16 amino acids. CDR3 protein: CATSRDTTGGGEEQFF. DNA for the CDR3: TGTGCCACCAGCAGAGATACTACGGGAGGGGGAGAGGAGCAGTTCTTC.

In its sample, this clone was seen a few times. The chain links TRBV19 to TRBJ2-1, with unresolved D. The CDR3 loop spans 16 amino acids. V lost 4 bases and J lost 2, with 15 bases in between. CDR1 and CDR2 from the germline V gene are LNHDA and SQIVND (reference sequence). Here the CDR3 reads CASSSRSRSAYNEQFF. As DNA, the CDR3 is TGTGCCAGTAGTAGTCGGTCGAGGTCCGCCTACAATGAGCAGTTCTTC.

CDR3 DNA sequence: TGTGCCAGCAGCCAAGACTTGTACAATGAGCAGTTCTTC. Amino acid sequence: CASSQDLYNEQFF. The chain joins TRBV3-1 (or the pseudogene TRBV3-2) to TRBJ2-1; no clear D. The CDR3 is 13 amino acids. Germline assignment: CDR1 LGHDT and CDR2 YNNKEL (reference sequence). The V gene lost 0 bases and the J gene lost 4 bases, with 4 bases spanning the gap.

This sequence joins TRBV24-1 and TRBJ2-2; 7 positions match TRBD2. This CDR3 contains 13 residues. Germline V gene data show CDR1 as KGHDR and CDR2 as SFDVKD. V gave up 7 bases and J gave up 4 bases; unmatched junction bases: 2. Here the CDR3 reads CATRAGSTGELFF. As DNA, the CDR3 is TGTGCCACCAGAGCGGGAAGCACCGGGGAGCTGTTTTTT.

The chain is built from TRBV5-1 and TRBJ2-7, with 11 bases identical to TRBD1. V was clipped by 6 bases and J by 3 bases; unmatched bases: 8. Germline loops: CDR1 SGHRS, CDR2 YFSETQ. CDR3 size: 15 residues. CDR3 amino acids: CASTFGDRGNYEQYF. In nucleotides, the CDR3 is TGCGCCAGCACTTTCGGGGACAGGGGGAACTACGAGCAGTACTTC.

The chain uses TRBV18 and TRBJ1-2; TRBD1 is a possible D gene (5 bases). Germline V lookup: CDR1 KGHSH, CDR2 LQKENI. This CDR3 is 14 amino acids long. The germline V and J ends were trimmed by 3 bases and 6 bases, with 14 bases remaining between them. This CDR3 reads CASSPRGTSDGYTF. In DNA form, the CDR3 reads TGTGCCAGCTCACCCCGGGGGACGAGCGATGGCTACACCTTC.

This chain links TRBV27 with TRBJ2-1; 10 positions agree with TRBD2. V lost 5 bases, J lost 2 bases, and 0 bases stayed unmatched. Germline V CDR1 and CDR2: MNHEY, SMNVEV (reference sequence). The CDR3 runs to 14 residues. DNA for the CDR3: TGTGCCAGCAGTCTAGCGGGGGCCTACAATGAGCAGTTCTTC. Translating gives CASSLAGAYNEQFF.

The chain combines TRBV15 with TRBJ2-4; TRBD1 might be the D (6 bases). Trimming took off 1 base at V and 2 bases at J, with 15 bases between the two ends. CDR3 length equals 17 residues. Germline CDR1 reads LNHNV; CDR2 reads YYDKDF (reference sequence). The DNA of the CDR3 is TGTGCCACCAGCAGAGTCACAGGGCCCCTACCCAAAAACATTCAGTACTTC. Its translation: CATSRVTGPLPKNIQYF. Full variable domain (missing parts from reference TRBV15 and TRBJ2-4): DAMVIQNPRYQVTQFGKPVTLSCSQTLNHNVMYWYQQKSSQAPKLLFHYYDKDFNNEADTPDNFQSRRPNTSFCFLDIRSPGLGDTAMYLCATSRVTGPLPKNIQYFGAGTRLSVL.

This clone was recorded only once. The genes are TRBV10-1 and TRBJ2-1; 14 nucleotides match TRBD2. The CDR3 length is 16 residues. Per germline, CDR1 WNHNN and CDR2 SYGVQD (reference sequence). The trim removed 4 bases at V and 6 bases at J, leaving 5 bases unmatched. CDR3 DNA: TGCGCCAGCAGTGGCTCGACTAGCGGGAGGGCCAATGAGCAGTTCTTC. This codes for CASSGSTSGRANEQFF.

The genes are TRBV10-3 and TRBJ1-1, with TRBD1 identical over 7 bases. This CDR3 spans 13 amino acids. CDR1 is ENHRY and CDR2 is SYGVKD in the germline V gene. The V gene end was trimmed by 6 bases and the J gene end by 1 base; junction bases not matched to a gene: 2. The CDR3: CAIRRTGNTEAFF. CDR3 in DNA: TGTGCCATCAGGAGGACAGGGAACACTGAAGCTTTCTTT.